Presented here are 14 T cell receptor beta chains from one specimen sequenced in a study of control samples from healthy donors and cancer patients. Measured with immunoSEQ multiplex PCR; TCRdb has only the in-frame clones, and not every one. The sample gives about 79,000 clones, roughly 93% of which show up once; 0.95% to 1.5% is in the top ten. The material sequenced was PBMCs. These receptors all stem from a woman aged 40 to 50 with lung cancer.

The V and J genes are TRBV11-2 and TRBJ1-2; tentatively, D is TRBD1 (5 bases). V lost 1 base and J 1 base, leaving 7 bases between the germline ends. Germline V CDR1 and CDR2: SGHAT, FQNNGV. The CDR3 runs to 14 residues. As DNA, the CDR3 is TGTGCCAGCAGCTTAGTGCAGGGTAACTATGGCTACACCTTC. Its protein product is CASSLVQGNYGYTF.

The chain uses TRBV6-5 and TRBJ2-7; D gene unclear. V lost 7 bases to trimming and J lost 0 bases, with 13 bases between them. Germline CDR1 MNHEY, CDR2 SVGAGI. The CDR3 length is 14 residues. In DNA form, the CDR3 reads TGTGCCAGCAAGGTTGGGGTATACTCCTACGAGCAGTACTTC. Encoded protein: CASKVGVYSYEQYF.

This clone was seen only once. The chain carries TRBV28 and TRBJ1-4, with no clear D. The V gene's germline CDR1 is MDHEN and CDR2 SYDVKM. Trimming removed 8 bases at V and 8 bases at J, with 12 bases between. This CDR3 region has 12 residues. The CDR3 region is CASSRDTEKLFF. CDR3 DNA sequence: TGTGCCAGCTCTAGGGATACGGAAAAACTGTTTTTT.

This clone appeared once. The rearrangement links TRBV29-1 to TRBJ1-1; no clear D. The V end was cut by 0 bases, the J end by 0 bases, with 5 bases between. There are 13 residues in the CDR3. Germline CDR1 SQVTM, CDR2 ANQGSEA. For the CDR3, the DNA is TGCAGCGTTGAAGAGGGGATGAACACTGAAGCTTTCTTT. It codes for CSVEEGMNTEAFF.

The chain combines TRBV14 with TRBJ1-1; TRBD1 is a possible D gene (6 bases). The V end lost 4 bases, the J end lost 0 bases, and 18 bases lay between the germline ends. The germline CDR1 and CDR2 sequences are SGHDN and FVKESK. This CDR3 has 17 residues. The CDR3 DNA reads TGTGCCAGCAGCCTTATAGGGGGGGGAGGGATGAACACTGAAGCTTTCTTT. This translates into CASSLIGGGGMNTEAFF.

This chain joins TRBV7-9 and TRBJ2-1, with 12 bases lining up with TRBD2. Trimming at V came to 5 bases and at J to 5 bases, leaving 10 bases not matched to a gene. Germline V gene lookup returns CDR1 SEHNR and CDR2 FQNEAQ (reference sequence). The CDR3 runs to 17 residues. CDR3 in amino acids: CASSQTSGGTGHNEQFF. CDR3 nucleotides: TGTGCCAGCAGCCAAACTAGCGGGGGGACTGGTCACAATGAGCAGTTCTTC.

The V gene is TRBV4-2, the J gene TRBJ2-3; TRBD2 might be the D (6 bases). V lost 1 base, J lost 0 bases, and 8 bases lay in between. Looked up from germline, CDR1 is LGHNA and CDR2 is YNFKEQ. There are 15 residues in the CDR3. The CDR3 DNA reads TGTGCCAGCAGCCAAGGGGGGGAGAGCACAGATACGCAGTATTTT. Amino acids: CASSQGGESTDTQYF.

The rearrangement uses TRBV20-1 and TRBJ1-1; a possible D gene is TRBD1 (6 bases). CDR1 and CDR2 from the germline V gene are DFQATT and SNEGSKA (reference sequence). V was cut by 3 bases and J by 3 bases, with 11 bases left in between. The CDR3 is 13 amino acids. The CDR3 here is CSASRQVHTEAFF. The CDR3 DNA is TGCAGTGCTAGTAGACAGGTTCACACTGAAGCTTTCTTT.

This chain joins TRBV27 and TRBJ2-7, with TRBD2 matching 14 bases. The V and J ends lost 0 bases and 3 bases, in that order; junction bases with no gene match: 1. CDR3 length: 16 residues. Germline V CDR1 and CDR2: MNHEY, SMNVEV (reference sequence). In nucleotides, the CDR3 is TGTGCCAGCAGTTTATCAGGACTAGCGGGGGGCTACGAGCAGTACTTC. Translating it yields CASSLSGLAGGYEQYF.

In DNA form, the CDR3 reads TGCAGTGCTAGTCCCGGGACAGGTACCGGGGAGCTGTTTTTT. Amino acids: CSASPGTGTGELFF. This chain uses TRBV20-1 with TRBJ2-2, with 8 bases matching TRBD1. V shed 3 bases, J shed 5 bases, and the junction held 5 bases outside the gene matches. Germline V CDR1 and CDR2: DFQATT, SNEGSKA (reference sequence). This CDR3 is built from 14 residues.

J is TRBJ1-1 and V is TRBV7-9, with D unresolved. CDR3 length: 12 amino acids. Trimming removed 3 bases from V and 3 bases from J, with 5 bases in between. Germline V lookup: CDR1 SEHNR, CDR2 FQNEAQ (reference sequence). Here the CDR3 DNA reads TGTGCCAGCAGCTTTTCGGACACTGAAGCTTTCTTT. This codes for CASSFSDTEAFF. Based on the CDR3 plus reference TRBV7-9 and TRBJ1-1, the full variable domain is DTGVSQNPRHKITKRGQNVTFRCDPISEHNRLYWYRQTLGQGPEFLTYFQNEAQLEKSRLLSDRFSAERPKGSFSTLEIQRTEQGDSAMYLCASSFSDTEAFFGQGTRLTVV.

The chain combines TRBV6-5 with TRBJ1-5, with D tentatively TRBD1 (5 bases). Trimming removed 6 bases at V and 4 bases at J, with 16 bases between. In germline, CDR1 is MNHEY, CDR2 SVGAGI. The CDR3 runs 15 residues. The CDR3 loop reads CASRVQAGINQPQHF. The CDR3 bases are TGTGCCAGCAGAGTACAGGCCGGGATTAATCAGCCCCAGCATTTT.

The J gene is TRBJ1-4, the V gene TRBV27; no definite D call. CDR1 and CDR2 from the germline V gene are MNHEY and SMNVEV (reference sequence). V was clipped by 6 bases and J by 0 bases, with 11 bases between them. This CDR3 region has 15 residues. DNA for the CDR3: TGTGCCAGCAGCCGGGCCCAGCCAACTAATGAAAAACTGTTTTTT. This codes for CASSRAQPTNEKLFF.

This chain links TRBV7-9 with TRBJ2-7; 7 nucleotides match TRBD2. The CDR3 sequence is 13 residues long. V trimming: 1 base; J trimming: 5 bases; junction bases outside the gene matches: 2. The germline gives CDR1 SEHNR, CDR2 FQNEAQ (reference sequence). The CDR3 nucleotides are TGTGCCAGCAGCTTAGAGGGAGGGGACGAGCAGTACTTC. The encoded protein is CASSLEGGDEQYF.